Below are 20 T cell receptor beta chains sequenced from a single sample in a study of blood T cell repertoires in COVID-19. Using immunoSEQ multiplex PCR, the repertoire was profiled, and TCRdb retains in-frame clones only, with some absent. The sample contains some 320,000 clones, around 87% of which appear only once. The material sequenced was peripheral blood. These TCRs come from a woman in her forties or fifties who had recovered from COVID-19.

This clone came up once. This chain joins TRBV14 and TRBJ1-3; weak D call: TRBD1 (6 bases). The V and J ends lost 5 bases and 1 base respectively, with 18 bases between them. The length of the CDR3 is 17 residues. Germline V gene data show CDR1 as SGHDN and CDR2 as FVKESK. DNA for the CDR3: TGTGCCAGCAGCAACCGACAGGCGCTTGGGTCTGGAAACACCATATATTTT. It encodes CASSNRQALGSGNTIYF.

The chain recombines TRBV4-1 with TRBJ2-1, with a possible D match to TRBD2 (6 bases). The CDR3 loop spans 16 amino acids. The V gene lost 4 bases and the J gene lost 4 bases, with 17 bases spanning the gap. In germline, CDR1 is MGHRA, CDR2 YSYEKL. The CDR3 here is CASSPGLAEAYNEQFF. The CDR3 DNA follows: TGCGCCAGCAGCCCGGGGTTAGCGGAGGCTTACAATGAGCAGTTCTTC.

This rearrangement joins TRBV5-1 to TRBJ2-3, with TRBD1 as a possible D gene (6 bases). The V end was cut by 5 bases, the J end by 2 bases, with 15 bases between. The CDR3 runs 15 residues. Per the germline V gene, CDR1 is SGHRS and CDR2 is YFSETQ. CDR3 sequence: CASRSTGFNTDTQYF. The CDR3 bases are TGCGCCAGCAGATCCACAGGGTTCAACACAGATACGCAGTATTTT.

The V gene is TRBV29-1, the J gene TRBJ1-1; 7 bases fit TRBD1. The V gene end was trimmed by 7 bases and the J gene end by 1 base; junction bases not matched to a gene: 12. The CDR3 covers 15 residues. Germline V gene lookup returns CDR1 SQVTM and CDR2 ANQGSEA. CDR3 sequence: CSGRSTGRSNTEAFF. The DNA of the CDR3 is TGCAGCGGGAGGTCGACAGGGCGATCGAACACTGAAGCTTTCTTT.

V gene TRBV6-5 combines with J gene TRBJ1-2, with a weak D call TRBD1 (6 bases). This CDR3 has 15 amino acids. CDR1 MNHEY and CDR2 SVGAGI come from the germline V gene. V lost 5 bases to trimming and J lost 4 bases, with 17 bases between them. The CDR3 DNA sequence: TGTGCCAGCAGTCGAACCCTACAGGGAAGCTATGGCTACACCTTC. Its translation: CASSRTLQGSYGYTF.

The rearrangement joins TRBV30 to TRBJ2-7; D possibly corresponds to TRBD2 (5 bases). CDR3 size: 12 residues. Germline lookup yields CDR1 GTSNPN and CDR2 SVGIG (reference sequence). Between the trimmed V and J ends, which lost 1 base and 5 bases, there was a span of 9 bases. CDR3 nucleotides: TGTGCCTGGAGTGGGAGGTTTGACGAGCAGTACTTC. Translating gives CAWSGRFDEQYF.

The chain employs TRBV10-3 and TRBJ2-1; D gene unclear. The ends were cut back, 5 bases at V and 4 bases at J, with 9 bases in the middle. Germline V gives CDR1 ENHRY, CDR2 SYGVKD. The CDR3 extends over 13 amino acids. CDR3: CAISPSSYNEQFF. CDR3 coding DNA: TGTGCCATCAGTCCCTCTTCTTACAATGAGCAGTTCTTC.

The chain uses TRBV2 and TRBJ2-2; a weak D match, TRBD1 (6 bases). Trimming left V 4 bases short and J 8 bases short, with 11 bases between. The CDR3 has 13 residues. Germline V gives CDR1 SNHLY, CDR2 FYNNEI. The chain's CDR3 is CASSATQGGELFF. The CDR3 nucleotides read TGTGCCAGCAGTGCTACCCAGGGGGGGGAGCTGTTTTTT.

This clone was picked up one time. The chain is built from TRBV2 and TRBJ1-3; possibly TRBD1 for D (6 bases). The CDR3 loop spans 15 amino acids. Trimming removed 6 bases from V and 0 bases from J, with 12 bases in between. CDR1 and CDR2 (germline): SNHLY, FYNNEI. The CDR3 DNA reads TGTGCCAGCAGCCTCACAGGGCTCTCTGGAAACACCATATATTTT. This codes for CASSLTGLSGNTIYF.

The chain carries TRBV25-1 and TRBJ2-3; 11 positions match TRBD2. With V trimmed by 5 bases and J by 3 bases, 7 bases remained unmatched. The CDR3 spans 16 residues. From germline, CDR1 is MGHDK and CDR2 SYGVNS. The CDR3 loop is CASSLTSGGQTDTQYF. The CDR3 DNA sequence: TGTGCCAGCAGTCTAACTAGCGGGGGACAAACAGATACGCAGTATTTT.

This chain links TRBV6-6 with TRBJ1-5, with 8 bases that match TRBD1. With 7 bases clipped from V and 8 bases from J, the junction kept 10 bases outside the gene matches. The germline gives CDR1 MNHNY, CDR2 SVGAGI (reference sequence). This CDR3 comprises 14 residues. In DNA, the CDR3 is TGTGCCAGCAATGACAGGGGTCATGGTGAGCCCCAGCATTTT. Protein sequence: CASNDRGHGEPQHF.

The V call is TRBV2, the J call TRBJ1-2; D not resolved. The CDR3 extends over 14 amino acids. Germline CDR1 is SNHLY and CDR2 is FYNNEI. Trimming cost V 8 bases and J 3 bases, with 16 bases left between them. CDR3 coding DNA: TGTGCCAGCCAAACAGAACCGCAATACTATGGCTACACCTTC. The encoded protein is CASQTEPQYYGYTF. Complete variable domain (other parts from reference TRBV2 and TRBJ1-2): EPEVTQTPSHQVTQMGQEVILRCVPISNHLYFYWYRQILGQKVEFLVSFYNNEISEKSEIFDDQFSVERPDGSNFTLKIRSTKLEDSAMYFCASQTEPQYYGYTFGSGTRLTVV.

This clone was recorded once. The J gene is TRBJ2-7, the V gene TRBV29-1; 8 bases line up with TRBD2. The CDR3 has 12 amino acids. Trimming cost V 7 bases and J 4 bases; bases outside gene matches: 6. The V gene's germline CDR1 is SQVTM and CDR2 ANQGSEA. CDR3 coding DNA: TGCAGCGCCTCGGGAGGGACATACGAGCAGTACTTC. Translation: CSASGGTYEQYF.

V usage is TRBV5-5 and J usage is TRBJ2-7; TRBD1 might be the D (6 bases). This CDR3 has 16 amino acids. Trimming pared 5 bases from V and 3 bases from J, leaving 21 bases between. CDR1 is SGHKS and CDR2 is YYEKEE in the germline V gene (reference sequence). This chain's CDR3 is CASRSTEKDSLYEQYF. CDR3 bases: TGTGCCAGCAGAAGCACCGAAAAGGACAGCCTCTACGAGCAGTACTTC.

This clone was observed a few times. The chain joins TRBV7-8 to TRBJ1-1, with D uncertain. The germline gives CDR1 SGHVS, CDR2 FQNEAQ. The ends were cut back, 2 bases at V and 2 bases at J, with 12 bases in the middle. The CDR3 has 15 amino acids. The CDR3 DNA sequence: TGTGCCAGCAGCTTATCCCGCGGCAGCAACACTGAAGCTTTCTTT. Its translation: CASSLSRGSNTEAFF.

For the CDR3, the DNA is TGTGCCAGCAGCGGGCGACTAGCGGGAGAGGAGACCCAGTACTTC. Translated: CASSGRLAGEETQYF. The chain has TRBV9 and TRBJ2-5; 12 nucleotides agree with TRBD2. CDR1 is SGDLS and CDR2 is YYNGEE in the germline V gene. This CDR3 contains 15 residues. V lost 3 bases to trimming and J lost 5 bases; unmatched junction nucleotides: 5.

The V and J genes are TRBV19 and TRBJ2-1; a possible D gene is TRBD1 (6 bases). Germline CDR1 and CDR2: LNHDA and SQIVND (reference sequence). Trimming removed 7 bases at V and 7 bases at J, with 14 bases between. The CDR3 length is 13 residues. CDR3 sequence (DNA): TGTGCCAGTACCCTCAGGGGATTGAATGAGCAGTTCTTC. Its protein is CASTLRGLNEQFF.

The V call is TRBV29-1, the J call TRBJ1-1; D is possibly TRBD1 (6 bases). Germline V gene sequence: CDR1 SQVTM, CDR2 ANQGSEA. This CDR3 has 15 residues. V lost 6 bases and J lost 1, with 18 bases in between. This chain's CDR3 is CSVEGTLDKNTEAFF. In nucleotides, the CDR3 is TGCAGCGTAGAGGGGACACTCGACAAGAACACTGAAGCTTTCTTT. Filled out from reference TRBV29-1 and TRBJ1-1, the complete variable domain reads SAVISQKPSRDICQRGTSLTIQCQVDSQVTMMFWYRQQPGQSLTLIATANQGSEATYESGFVIDKFPISRPNLTFSTLTVSNMSPEDSSIYLCSVEGTLDKNTEAFFGQGTRLTVV.

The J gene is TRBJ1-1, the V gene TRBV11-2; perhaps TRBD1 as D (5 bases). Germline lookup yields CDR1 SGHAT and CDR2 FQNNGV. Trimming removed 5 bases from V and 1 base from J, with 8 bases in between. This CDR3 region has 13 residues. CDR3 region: CASSGDWNTEAFF. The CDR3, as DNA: TGTGCCAGCAGCGGGGACTGGAACACTGAAGCTTTCTTT. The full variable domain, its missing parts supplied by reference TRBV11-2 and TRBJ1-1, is EAGVAQSPRYKIIEKRQSVAFWCNPISGHATLYWYQQILGQGPKLLIQFQNNGVVDDSQLPKDRFSAERLKGVDSTLKIQPAKLEDSAVYLCASSGDWNTEAFFGQGTRLTVV.

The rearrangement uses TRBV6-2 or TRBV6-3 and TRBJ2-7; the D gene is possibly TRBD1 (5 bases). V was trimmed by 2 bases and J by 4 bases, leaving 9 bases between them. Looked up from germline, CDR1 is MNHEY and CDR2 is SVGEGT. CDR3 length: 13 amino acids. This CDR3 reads CASSYVQGYEQYF. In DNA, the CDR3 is TGTGCCAGCAGTTACGTTCAGGGATACGAGCAGTACTTC.